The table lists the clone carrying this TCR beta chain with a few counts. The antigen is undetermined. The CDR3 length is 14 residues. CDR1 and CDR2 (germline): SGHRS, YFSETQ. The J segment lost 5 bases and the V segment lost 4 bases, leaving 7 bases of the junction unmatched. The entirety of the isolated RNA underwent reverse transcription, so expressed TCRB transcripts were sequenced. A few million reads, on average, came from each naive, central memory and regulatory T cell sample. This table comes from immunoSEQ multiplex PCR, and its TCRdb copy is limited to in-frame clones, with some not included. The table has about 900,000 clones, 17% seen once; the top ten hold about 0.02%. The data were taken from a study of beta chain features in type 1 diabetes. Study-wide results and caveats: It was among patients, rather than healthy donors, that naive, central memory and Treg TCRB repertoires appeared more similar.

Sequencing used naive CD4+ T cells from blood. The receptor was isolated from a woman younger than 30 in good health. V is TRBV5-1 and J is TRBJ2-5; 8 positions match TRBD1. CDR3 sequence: CASSTRTGRETQYF. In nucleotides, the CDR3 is TGCGCCAGCAGCACGCGGACAGGGAGGGAGACCCAGTACTTC.